Below, 15 T cell receptor beta chains from the same sample are listed, as sequenced in a study of cytomegalovirus exposure and HLA in healthy donors. The primer mix had 60 Vbeta and 13 Jbeta primers. Profiling relied on immunoSEQ multiplex PCR, and the TCRdb table lists in-frame clones only, not all of them. The sample records around 140,000 clones, approximately 84% being singletons. The specimen was PBMCs. These receptors came from a young man in good health and CMV-seropositive.

The V gene is TRBV11-2, the J gene TRBJ1-1; 7 bases match TRBD1. The CDR3 consists of 18 residues. Germline CDR1 and CDR2: SGHAT and FQNNGV. The V segment lost 5 bases and the J segment 3 bases; nucleotides outside the gene matches: 18. CDR3: CASSPGRGKQGRDTEAFF. The CDR3 coding sequence is TGTGCCAGCAGCCCCGGGAGGGGGAAACAGGGGCGGGACACTGAAGCTTTCTTT.

The chain combines TRBV6-1 with TRBJ2-3, with TRBD2 identical over 7 bases. CDR3 length equals 12 residues. V lost 6 bases to trimming and J lost 6 bases; unmatched junction nucleotides: 3. CDR1 is MNHNS, CDR2 SASEGT, per germline. The CDR3 sequence is CASRGEGDTQYF. CDR3 nucleotides: TGTGCCAGCAGGGGGGAGGGGGATACGCAGTATTTT.

The chain is built from TRBV11-2 and TRBJ1-1; 8 nucleotides line up with TRBD1. Germline CDR1 is SGHAT and CDR2 is FQNNGV. V shed 5 bases, J shed 4 bases, and the junction held 6 bases outside the gene matches. The CDR3 runs 14 residues. The CDR3 nucleotides read TGTGCCAGCAGCCAGTATGACAGGGGCACTGAAGCTTTCTTT. It is translated as CASSQYDRGTEAFF.

The chain uses TRBV7-2 and TRBJ2-5; 11 positions match TRBD2. The CDR3 spans 15 residues. Germline CDR1 and CDR2: SGHTA and FQGNSA. Trimming took 5 bases from V and 4 from J; bases not matched to a gene: 6. This CDR3 is CASSPPGLAGETQYF. The CDR3 DNA reads TGTGCCAGCAGCCCTCCTGGACTAGCGGGAGAGACCCAGTACTTC.

This chain uses TRBV5-6 with TRBJ2-7, with a possible D match to TRBD1 (5 bases). Germline V lookup: CDR1 SGHDT, CDR2 YYEEEE. Trimming cost V 0 bases and J 4 bases, with 14 bases left between them. The CDR3 covers 15 residues. CDR3 amino acids: CASSLERQLPYEQYF. DNA of the CDR3: TGTGCCAGCAGCTTGGAGAGACAGCTTCCTTACGAGCAGTACTTC.

Only a few counts were recorded for this clone. The genes are TRBV18 and TRBJ2-3; 7 bases agree with TRBD2. The CDR3 loop spans 15 amino acids. Trimming at V came to 0 bases and at J to 5 bases, leaving 5 bases not matched to a gene. CDR1 is KGHSH, CDR2 LQKENI, per germline. CDR3 amino acids: CASSPPAGVGDTQYF. DNA of the CDR3: TGTGCCAGCTCACCACCGGCGGGAGTCGGAGATACGCAGTATTTT. The variable domain in full, completed from reference TRBV18 and TRBJ2-3, reads NAGVMQNPRHLVRRRGQEARLRCSPMKGHSHVYWYRQLPEEGLKFMVYLQKENIIDESGMPKERFSAEFPKEGPSILRIQQVVRGDSAAYFCASSPPAGVGDTQYFGPGTRLTVL.

The chain couples TRBV18 to TRBJ1-5, with 9 bases lining up with TRBD1. The CDR3 is made up of 14 amino acids. V gave up 8 bases and J gave up 5 bases; unmatched junction bases: 7. Germline V gives CDR1 KGHSH, CDR2 LQKENI. DNA of the CDR3: TGTGCCAGCGCCCGACAGGGGGACTATCAGCCCCAGCATTTT. It encodes CASARQGDYQPQHF.

The chain carries TRBV7-2 and TRBJ1-6, with 8 nucleotides matching TRBD1. The germline V gene encodes CDR1 SGHTA and CDR2 FQGNSA. V gave up 5 bases and J gave up 2 bases; unmatched junction bases: 5. The CDR3 runs to 16 residues. For the CDR3, the DNA is TGTGCCAGCAGCGTACAGGGGGTGGCCTATAATTCACCCCTCCACTTT. It is translated as CASSVQGVAYNSPLHF.

V usage is TRBV29-1 and J usage is TRBJ1-2, with D possibly being TRBD1 (6 bases). Germline-derived CDR1 and CDR2 are SQVTM and ANQGSEA. V was trimmed by 4 bases and J by 4 bases, leaving 10 bases between them. This CDR3 contains 12 residues. The CDR3 is CSVGGGGYGYTF. CDR3 in DNA: TGCAGCGTTGGTGGGGGCGGCTATGGCTACACCTTC.

The V and J genes are TRBV27 and TRBJ1-6, with 9 bases identical to TRBD1. The V gene end was trimmed by 10 bases and the J gene end by 4 bases; junction bases not matched to a gene: 8. Looked up from germline, CDR1 is MNHEY and CDR2 is SMNVEV (reference sequence). This CDR3 contains 15 residues. DNA for the CDR3: TGTGCCACCGGACAGGGGTGGCCATATAATTCACCCCTCCACTTT. Encoded protein: CATGQGWPYNSPLHF.

The chain carries TRBV5-4 and TRBJ2-3; D uncertain. Germline V gene sequence: CDR1 SGHNT, CDR2 YYREEE (reference sequence). V was shortened by 4 bases and J by 1 base, with 4 bases between the two germline ends. This CDR3 has 12 amino acids. The DNA for the CDR3 is TGTGCCAGCAGCCCTCGCACAGATACGCAGTATTTT. Protein product: CASSPRTDTQYF.

J is TRBJ2-3 and V is TRBV5-4; a weak D match, TRBD2 (6 bases). Trimming stripped 2 bases from V and 0 bases from J, with 13 bases between. The CDR3 spans 16 residues. Per germline, CDR1 SGHNT and CDR2 YYREEE (reference sequence). The CDR3 DNA reads as TGTGCCAGCAGCTTCAGGATAGCGGCCAGCACAGATACGCAGTATTTT. It is translated as CASSFRIAASTDTQYF.

This chain links TRBV7-9 with TRBJ1-6, with D tentatively TRBD1 (6 bases). Looked up from germline, CDR1 is SEHNR and CDR2 is FQNEAQ (reference sequence). V lost 1 base to trimming and J lost 7 bases, with 11 bases between them. This CDR3 is 15 amino acids long. CDR3 sequence (DNA): TGTGCCAGCAGCTTAGTGGGGGCTAGGAATTCACCCCTCCACTTT. The encoded protein is CASSLVGARNSPLHF.

J is TRBJ2-7 and V is TRBV9; 14 bases agree with TRBD2. The CDR3 runs to 17 residues. Per germline, CDR1 SGDLS and CDR2 YYNGEE. After removal of 4 bases from V and 3 bases from J, the junction contained 9 bases not matched to a gene. The CDR3 here is CASSPSIGTSGSYEQYF. DNA for the CDR3: TGTGCCAGCAGCCCCTCCATTGGGACTAGCGGGAGCTACGAGCAGTACTTC. The complete variable domain, with remaining parts taken from reference TRBV9 and TRBJ2-7, reads DSGVTQTPKHLITATGQRVTLRCSPRSGDLSVYWYQQSLDQGLQFLIQYYNGEERAKGNILERFSAQQFPDLHSELNLSSLELGDSALYFCASSPSIGTSGSYEQYFGPGTRLTVT.

The chain joins TRBV30 to TRBJ1-5; weak D call: TRBD1 (6 bases). V was shortened by 5 bases and J by 0 bases, with 14 bases between the two germline ends. Germline CDR1 GTSNPN, CDR2 SVGIG (reference sequence). This CDR3 region has 15 residues. The CDR3 region is CAWAEQGLSNQPQHF. DNA of the CDR3: TGTGCCTGGGCCGAACAGGGTCTTAGCAATCAGCCCCAGCATTTT.